These 5 T cell receptor beta chains originate from one sample sequenced in a study of circulating and synovial CD4+ cells in juvenile arthritis. TCRdb's table, derived via immunoSEQ multiplex PCR, lists solely in-frame clones and lacks some. The table has approximately 3,700 clones, approximately 80% seen once. Sample: CD4+ T cells from synovial fluid. These receptors all stem from a human donor with juvenile idiopathic arthritis.

The V and J genes are TRBV11-1 and TRBJ2-3, with D possibly being TRBD2 (5 bases). The V gene lost 3 bases and the J gene lost 1 base, with 8 bases spanning the gap. This CDR3 region has 14 residues. In germline, CDR1 is SGHAT, CDR2 FQDESV (reference sequence). CDR3 sequence reads: CASSFGLGTDTQYF. In nucleotides, the CDR3 is TGTGCCAGCAGCTTCGGACTTGGCACAGATACGCAGTATTTT.

The rearrangement uses TRBV10-1 and TRBJ2-5, with TRBD2 matching 8 bases. The V and J ends lost 5 bases and 7 bases, in that order; junction bases with no gene match: 12. Per the germline V gene, CDR1 is WNHNN and CDR2 is SYGVQD (reference sequence). The CDR3 loop spans 15 amino acids. Here the CDR3 reads CASSPAGDGSATQYF. CDR3 nucleotide sequence: TGCGCCAGCAGTCCAGCGGGGGACGGCTCTGCGACCCAGTACTTC.

The chain links TRBV6-5 to TRBJ2-2, with a possible D match to TRBD1 (6 bases). Trimming left V 6 bases short and J 6 bases short, with 8 bases between. The CDR3 extends over 12 amino acids. From germline, CDR1 is MNHEY and CDR2 SVGAGI. The CDR3 region has the DNA TGTGCCAGCAGCAAGGGGGCCGGGGAGCTGTTTTTT. It is translated as CASSKGAGELFF.

DNA for the CDR3: TGTGCCAGCAGGGGGGACAGGGACGAGCAGTACTTC. This sequence encodes CASRGDRDEQYF. The V gene is TRBV6-5, the J gene TRBJ2-5, with TRBD1 matching 9 bases. The end of the DNA fits TRBJ2-7 better, so the J call may be wrong. Germline V lookup: CDR1 MNHEY, CDR2 SVGAGI. CDR3 size: 12 residues.

The DNA for the CDR3 is TGTGCCAGCTCACCCAAGATACTCGACAATGAGCAGTTCTTC. Protein sequence: CASSPKILDNEQFF. V gene TRBV18 combines with J gene TRBJ2-1; D call uncertain. The CDR3 consists of 14 residues. CDR1 and CDR2 (germline): KGHSH, LQKENI. The ends were cut back, 3 bases at V and 5 bases at J, with 11 bases in the middle. Drawing the rest from reference TRBV18 and TRBJ2-1, the complete variable domain is NAGVMQNPRHLVRRRGQEARLRCSPMKGHSHVYWYRQLPEEGLKFMVYLQKENIIDESGMPKERFSAEFPKEGPSILRIQQVVRGDSAAYFCASSPKILDNEQFFGPGTRLTVL.